This T cell receptor (beta chain) comes out of a study of regulatory dendritic cells for organ transplantation. To note about this clone: Antigen: not known. The same CDR3 arises from other DNA sequences in this sample as well.

TCRdb's table, derived via immunoSEQ multiplex PCR, lists solely in-frame clones and lacks some. The data show about 29,000 clones, with over 75% seen just once and roughly 2.4% held by the top ten. Study-level points and caveats: Regulatory dendritic cells appeared to expand memory CD8+ clones less than mature ones. Alloreactive memory CD8+ T cell pools varied considerably between individuals. Memory T cells were less diverse than naive, with memory CD8+ most oligoclonal.

The specimen was memory CD4+ T cells from blood. Subset noted: CD45RO+ memory T cells. The sequence derives from a human donor in good health.

As DNA, the CDR3 is TGTGCCAGCAGCTTAGGGAGTACTGGGGAGCTGTTTTTT. Translated, it gives CASSLGSTGELFF. The chain employs TRBV7-9 and TRBJ2-2; D remains unclear. CDR3 length: 13 residues. The ends were cut back, 1 base at V and 8 bases at J, with 8 bases in the middle. From germline, CDR1 is SEHNR and CDR2 FQNEAQ (reference sequence).